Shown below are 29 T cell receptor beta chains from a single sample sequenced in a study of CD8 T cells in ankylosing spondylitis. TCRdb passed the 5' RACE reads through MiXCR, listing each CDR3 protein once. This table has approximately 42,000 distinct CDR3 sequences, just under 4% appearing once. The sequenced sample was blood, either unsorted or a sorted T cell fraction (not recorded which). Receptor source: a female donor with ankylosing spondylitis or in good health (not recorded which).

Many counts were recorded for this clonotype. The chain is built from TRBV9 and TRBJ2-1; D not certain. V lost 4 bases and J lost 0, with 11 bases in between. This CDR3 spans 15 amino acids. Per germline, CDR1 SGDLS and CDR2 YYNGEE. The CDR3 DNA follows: TGTGCCAGCAGCCCCCACATAAGCTCCTACAATGAGCAGTTCTTC. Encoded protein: CASSPHISSYNEQFF.

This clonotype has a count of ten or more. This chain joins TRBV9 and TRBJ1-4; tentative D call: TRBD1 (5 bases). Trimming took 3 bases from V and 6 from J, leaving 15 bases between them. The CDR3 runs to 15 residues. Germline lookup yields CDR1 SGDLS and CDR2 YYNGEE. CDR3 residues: CASSDVGDSYEKLFF. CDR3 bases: TGTGCCAGCAGCGATGTGGGGGACTCGTATGAAAAACTGTTTTTT.

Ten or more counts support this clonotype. DNA of the CDR3: TGTGCCAGCAGTCTAACCGGGACGCGAAGCTCCTACGAGCAGTACTTC. Protein product: CASSLTGTRSSYEQYF. V gene TRBV27 combines with J gene TRBJ2-7; possibly TRBD1 or TRBD2 for D (5 bases each). This CDR3 contains 16 residues. Germline V gene data show CDR1 as MNHEY and CDR2 as SMNVEV (reference sequence). Deletions cut 5 bases from V and 0 bases from J, with 17 bases between.

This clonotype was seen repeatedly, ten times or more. The CDR3 DNA reads TGTGCCAGCAGCGTAGAGGGCTTATGGGGTCTTCAGCAGTACTTC. It specifies CASSVEGLWGLQQYF. The chain carries TRBV9 and TRBJ2-7; D is unclear. Trimming took 0 bases from V and 8 from J, leaving 18 bases between them. Germline V gene data show CDR1 as SGDLS and CDR2 as YYNGEE. The CDR3 consists of 15 residues. Filled out from reference TRBV9 and TRBJ2-7, the complete variable domain reads DSGVTQTPKHLITATGQRVTLRCSPRSGDLSVYWYQQSLDQGLQFLIQYYNGEERAKGNILERFSAQQFPDLHSELNLSSLELGDSALYFCASSVEGLWGLQQYFGPGTRLTVT.

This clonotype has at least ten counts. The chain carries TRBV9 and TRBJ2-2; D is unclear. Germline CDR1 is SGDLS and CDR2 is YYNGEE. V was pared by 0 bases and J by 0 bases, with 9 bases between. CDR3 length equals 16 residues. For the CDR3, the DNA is TGTGCCAGCAGCGTAGGCGCAGCCTCGAACACCGGGGAGCTGTTTTTT. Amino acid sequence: CASSVGAASNTGELFF.

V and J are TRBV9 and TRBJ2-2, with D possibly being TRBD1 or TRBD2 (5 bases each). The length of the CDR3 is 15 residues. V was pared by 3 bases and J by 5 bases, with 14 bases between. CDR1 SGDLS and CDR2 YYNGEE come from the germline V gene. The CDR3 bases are TGTGCCAGCAGCGCCCTCGTGGGGGAAACCGGGGAGCTGTTTTTT. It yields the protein CASSALVGETGELFF.

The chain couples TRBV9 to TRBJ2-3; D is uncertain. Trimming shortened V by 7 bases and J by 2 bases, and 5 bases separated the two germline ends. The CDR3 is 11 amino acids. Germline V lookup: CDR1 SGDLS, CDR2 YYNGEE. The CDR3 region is CASSLTDTQYF. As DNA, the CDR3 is TGTGCCAGCTCCCTCACAGATACGCAGTATTTT.

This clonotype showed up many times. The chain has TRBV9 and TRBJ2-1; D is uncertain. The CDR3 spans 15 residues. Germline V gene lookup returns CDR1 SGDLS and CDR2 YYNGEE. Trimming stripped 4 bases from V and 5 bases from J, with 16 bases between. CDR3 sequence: CASSSNGVSHNEQFF. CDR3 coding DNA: TGTGCCAGCAGCTCCAATGGGGTCAGCCACAATGAGCAGTTCTTC.

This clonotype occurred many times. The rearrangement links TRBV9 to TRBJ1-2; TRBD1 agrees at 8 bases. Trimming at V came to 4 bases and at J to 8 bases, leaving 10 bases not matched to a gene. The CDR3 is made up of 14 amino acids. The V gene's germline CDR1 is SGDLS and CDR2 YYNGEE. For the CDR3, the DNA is TGTGCCAGCAGCCTGCACGGACAGGGTCGGGGCTACACCTTC. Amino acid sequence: CASSLHGQGRGYTF. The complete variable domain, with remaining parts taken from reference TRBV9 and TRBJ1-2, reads DSGVTQTPKHLITATGQRVTLRCSPRSGDLSVYWYQQSLDQGLQFLIQYYNGEERAKGNILERFSAQQFPDLHSELNLSSLELGDSALYFCASSLHGQGRGYTFGSGTRLTVV.

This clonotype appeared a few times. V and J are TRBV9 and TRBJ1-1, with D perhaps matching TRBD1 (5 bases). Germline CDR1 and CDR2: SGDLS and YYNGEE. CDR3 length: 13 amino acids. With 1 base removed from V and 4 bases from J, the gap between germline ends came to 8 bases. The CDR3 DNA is TGTGCCAGCAGCGTAAGAGGGACCACTGAAGCTTTCTTT. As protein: CASSVRGTTEAFF.

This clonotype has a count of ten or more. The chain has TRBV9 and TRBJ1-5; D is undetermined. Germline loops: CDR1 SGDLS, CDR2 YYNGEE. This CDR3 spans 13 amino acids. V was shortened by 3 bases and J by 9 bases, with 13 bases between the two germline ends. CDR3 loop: CASSGGPLRPQHF. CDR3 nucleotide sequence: TGTGCCAGCAGCGGAGGTCCTCTGAGGCCCCAGCATTTT.

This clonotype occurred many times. The CDR3 region has the DNA TGTGCCAGCAGCGTAGCGACACGAACCCGACTAGCGGGGGACGACTACAATGAGCAGTTCTTC. Amino acids: CASSVATRTRLAGDDYNEQFF. V and J are TRBV9 and TRBJ2-1, with 12 bases matching TRBD2. This CDR3 region has 21 residues. Looked up from germline, CDR1 is SGDLS and CDR2 is YYNGEE. With V trimmed by 0 bases and J by 3 bases, 16 bases remained unmatched. The whole variable domain, filled in from reference TRBV9 and TRBJ2-1, reads DSGVTQTPKHLITATGQRVTLRCSPRSGDLSVYWYQQSLDQGLQFLIQYYNGEERAKGNILERFSAQQFPDLHSELNLSSLELGDSALYFCASSVATRTRLAGDDYNEQFFGPGTRLTVL.

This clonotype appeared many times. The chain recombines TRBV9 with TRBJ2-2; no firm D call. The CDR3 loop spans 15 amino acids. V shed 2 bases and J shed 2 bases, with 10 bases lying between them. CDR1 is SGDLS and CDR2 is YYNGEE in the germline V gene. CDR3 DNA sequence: TGTGCCAGCAGCGTTGGTAGACTCAACACCGGGGAGCTGTTTTTT. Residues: CASSVGRLNTGELFF.

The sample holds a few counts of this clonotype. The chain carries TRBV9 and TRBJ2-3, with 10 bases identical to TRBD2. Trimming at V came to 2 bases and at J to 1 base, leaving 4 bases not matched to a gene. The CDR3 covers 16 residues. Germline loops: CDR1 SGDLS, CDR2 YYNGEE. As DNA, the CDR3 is TGTGCCAGCAGCGTCCCTAGCGGGGGAGGCACAGATACGCAGTATTTT. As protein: CASSVPSGGGTDTQYF.

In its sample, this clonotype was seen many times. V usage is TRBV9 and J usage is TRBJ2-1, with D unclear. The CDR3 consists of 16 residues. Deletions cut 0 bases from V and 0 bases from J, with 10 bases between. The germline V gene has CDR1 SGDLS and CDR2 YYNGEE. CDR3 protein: CASSVGTPGSYNEQFF. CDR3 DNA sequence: TGTGCCAGCAGCGTAGGAACACCCGGCTCCTACAATGAGCAGTTCTTC.

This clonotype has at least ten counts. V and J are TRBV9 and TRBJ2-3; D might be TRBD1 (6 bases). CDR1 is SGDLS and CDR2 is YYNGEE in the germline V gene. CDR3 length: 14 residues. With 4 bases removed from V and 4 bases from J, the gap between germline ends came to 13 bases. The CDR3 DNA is TGTGCCAGCAGCCTTCGAACAGGGCCAGATACGCAGTATTTT. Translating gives CASSLRTGPDTQYF.

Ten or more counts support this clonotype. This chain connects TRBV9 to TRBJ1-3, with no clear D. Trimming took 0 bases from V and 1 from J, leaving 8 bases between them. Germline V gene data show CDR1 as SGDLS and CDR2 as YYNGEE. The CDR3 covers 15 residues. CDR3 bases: TGTGCCAGCAGCGTAGGGCCCGCATCTGGAAACACCATATATTTT. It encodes CASSVGPASGNTIYF.

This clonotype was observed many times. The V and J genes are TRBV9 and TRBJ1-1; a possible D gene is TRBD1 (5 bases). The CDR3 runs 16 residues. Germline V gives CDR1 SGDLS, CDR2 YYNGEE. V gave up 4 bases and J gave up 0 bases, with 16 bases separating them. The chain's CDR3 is CASSPQVGRMNTEAFF. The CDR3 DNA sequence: TGTGCCAGCAGCCCACAGGTAGGGCGGATGAACACTGAAGCTTTCTTT.

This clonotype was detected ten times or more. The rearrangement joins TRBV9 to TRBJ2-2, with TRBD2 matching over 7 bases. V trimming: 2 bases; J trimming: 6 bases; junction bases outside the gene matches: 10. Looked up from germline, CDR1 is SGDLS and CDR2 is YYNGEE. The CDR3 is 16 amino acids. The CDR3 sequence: CASSVRSSGPPGELFF. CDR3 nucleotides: TGTGCCAGCAGCGTTAGGTCTAGCGGTCCCCCCGGGGAGCTGTTTTTT.

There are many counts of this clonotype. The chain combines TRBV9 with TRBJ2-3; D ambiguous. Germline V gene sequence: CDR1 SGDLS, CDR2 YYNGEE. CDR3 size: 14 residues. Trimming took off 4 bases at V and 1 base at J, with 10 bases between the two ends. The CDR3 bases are TGTGCCAGCAGCCCCCGGCAGGGCACAGATACGCAGTATTTT. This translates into CASSPRQGTDTQYF.

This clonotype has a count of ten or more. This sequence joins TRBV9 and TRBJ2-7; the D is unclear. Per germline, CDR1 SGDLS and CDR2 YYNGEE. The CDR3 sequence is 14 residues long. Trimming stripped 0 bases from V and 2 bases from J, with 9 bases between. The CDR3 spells CASSVVEVAYEQYF. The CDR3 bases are TGTGCCAGCAGCGTAGTTGAGGTCGCCTACGAGCAGTACTTC.

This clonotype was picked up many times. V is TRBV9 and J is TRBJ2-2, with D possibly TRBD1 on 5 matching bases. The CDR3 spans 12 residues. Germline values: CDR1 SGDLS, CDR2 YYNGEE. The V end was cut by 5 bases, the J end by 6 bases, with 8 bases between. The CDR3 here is CASRAGSGELFF. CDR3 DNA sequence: TGTGCCAGCAGGGCAGGGTCCGGGGAGCTGTTTTTT.

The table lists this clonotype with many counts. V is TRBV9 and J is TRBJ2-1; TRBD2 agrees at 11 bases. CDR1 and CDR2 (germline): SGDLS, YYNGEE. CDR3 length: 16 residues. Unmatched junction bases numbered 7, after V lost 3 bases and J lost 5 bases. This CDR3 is CASSGSRLAGHNEQFF. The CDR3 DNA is TGTGCCAGCAGCGGTAGTCGACTAGCGGGGCACAATGAGCAGTTCTTC.

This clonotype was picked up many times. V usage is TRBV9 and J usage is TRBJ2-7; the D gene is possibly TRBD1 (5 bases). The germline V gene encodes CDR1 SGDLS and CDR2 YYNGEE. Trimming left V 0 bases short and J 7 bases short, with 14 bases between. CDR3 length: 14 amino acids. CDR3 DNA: TGTGCCAGCAGCGTAGAGGCTACCCAGGGAGAGCAGTACTTC. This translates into CASSVEATQGEQYF.

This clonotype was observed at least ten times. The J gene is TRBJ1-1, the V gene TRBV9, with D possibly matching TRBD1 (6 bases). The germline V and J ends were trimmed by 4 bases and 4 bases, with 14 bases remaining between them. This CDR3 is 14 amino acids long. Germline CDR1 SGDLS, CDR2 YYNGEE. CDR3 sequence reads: CASSLEGDPTEAFF. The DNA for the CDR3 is TGTGCCAGCAGCCTAGAGGGGGATCCCACTGAAGCTTTCTTT.

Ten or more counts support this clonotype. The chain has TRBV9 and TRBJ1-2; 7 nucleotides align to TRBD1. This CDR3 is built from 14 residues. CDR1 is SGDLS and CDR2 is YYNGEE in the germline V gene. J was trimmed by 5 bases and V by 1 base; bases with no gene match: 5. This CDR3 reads CASSVSGGMYGYTF. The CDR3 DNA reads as TGTGCCAGCAGCGTATCAGGGGGGATGTATGGCTACACCTTC.

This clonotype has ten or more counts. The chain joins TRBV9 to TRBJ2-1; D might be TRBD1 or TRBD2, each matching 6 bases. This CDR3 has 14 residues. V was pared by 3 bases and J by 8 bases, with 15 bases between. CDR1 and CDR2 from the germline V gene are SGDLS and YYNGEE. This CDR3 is CASSAGARPYEQFF. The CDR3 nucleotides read TGTGCCAGCAGCGCGGGGGCTAGACCATATGAGCAGTTCTTC.

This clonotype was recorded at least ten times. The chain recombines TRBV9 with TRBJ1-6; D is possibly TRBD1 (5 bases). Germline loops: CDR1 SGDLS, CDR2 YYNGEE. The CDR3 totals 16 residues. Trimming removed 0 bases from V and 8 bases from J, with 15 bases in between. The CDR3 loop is CASSVDSGLSHSPLHF. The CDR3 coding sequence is TGTGCCAGCAGCGTAGACTCAGGGCTTAGTCATTCACCCCTCCACTTT.

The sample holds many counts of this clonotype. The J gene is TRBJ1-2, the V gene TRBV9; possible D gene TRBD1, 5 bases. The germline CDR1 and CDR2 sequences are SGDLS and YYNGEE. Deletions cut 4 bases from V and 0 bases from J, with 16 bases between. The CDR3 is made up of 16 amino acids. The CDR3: CASSLQGHLPNYGYTF. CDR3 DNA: TGTGCCAGCAGCCTGCAAGGACACCTCCCTAACTATGGCTACACCTTC.